This T cell receptor (beta chain) was recorded in a study of control samples from healthy donors and cancer patients. Turning to this clone: This same CDR3 is encoded by further DNA sequences in the sample.

J was trimmed by 1 base and V by 3 bases; bases with no gene match: 1. This CDR3 contains 14 residues. In germline, CDR1 is KGHSH, CDR2 LQKENI. Sequencing used immunoSEQ multiplex PCR; TCRdb keeps in-frame clones, though not all of them. Of more than 70,000 clones in the sample, around nine tenths were seen once. The sequencing input was PBMCs. This TCR was recovered from a man aged 55 to 70 with lung cancer. The gene calls are TRBV18 and TRBJ1-1; 8 nucleotides agree with TRBD1. The CDR3 DNA reads as TGTGCCAGCTCACCCGGGACAGGGAACACTGAAGCTTTCTTT. It yields the protein CASSPGTGNTEAFF.